These T cell receptor beta chains were read from a single sample in a study of control samples from healthy donors and cancer patients. Generated by immunoSEQ multiplex PCR, the TCRdb table keeps only in-frame clones and is missing some. The sample yields around 140,000 clones, about 89% seen once. Sequenced sample: blood. The source of these receptors is a man aged 18 to 29 in good health. Both conserved end residues are part of each CDR3. A D gene is named only where the DNA matches it firmly. Rows may omit the clone size; those that give it use once, few, many or a size class.

clone size,V gene,J gene,D gene,CDR3 DNA,CDR3 protein
.,TRBV2,TRBJ1-2,.,TGTGCCTCAGGGCTGAACTATGGCTACACCTTC,CASGLNYGYTF
.,TRBV4-1,TRBJ2-7,TRBD1,TGCGCCAGCAGCCGTGGACAGGGCGGCTACGAGCAGTACTTC,CASSRGQGGYEQYF
.,TRBV18,TRBJ1-1,.,TGTGCCAGCTCACCATCGGGGGCGGCGATTCCGTACACTGAAGCTTTCTTT,CASSPSGAAIPYTEAFF
.,TRBV12-3/TRBV12-4,TRBJ2-5,.,TGTGCCAGCAGTTTCAGAGAGACCCAGTACTTC,CASSFRETQYF
.,TRBV7-2,TRBJ1-2,.,TGTGCCAGCAGCCCCGGGACTAACTATGGCTACACCTTC,CASSPGTNYGYTF
.,TRBV29-1,TRBJ1-2,TRBD1,TGCAGCGTTGAGGGGGACAGGGTCAACTATGGCTACACCTTC,CSVEGDRVNYGYTF
.,TRBV3-1/TRBV3-2,TRBJ1-6,.,TGTGCCAGCAGCCAAGAACCGGGTTATTCACCCCTCCACTTT,CASSQEPGYSPLHF
.,TRBV3-1/TRBV3-2,TRBJ2-3,TRBD1,TGTGCCAGCAGCCCCGGACAGGGGGCTGGAACGCAGTATTTT,CASSPGQGAGTQYF
few,TRBV6-4,TRBJ1-1,.,TGTGCCAGCAGTGACTCGGGGGAGAACACTGAAGCTTTCTTT,CASSDSGENTEAFF
once,TRBV7-2,TRBJ2-5,TRBD1,TGTGCCAGCAGCTTAGACAGGACAGGTCTGCGAGAGACCCAGTACTTC,CASSLDRTGLRETQYF
.,TRBV12-3/TRBV12-4,TRBJ1-6,.,TGTGCCAGCAGGGATAAATTAGATTCACCCCTCCACTTT,CASRDKLDSPLHF
.,TRBV5-1,TRBJ2-3,.,TGCGCCAGCAGCTTTGGGACAGATACGCAGTATTTT,CASSFGTDTQYF
few,TRBV5-1,TRBJ1-1,.,TGCGCCAGCAGCTTGGTTGGCAGTTTGAACACTGAAGCTTTCTTT,CASSLVGSLNTEAFF
.,TRBV5-1,TRBJ2-2,TRBD1,TGCGCCAGCAGCGCCCAAACTCCGGGACAGGGGGCTAGCACCGGGGAGCTGTTTTTT,CASSAQTPGQGASTGELFF
.,TRBV19,TRBJ2-5,.,TGTGCCAGTAGTAACTCCGCGGGGACGAAAGAGACCCAGTACTTC,CASSNSAGTKETQYF
once,TRBV19,TRBJ2-3,TRBD2,TGTGCCAGTAGTATAGAGCCTAGCGGGGGGCTTAGCACAGATACGCAGTATTTT,CASSIEPSGGLSTDTQYF
.,TRBV2,TRBJ2-7,.,TGTGCCAGCAGTGACAGTAACTACGAGCAGTACTTC,CASSDSNYEQYF
once,TRBV6-5,TRBJ1-3,.,TGTGCCAGCACCCCCGGGGGGGGCTCTGGAAACACCATATATTTT,CASTPGGGSGNTIYF
.,TRBV5-4,TRBJ2-5,TRBD2,TGTGCCAGCAGCCGAAGACTAGCGGGGGAGGAGACCCAGTACTTC,CASSRRLAGEETQYF
.,TRBV10-3,TRBJ2-6,TRBD1,TGTGCCGTCCAGGGGGCCGCTGGGGCCAACGTCCTGACTTTC,CAVQGAAGANVLTF
.,TRBV7-2,TRBJ2-2,TRBD2,TGTGCCAGCAGCACTAGCGGGGCGAACACCGGGGAGCTGTTTTTT,CASSTSGANTGELFF
.,TRBV13,TRBJ1-5,TRBD1,TGTGCCAGCAGTCTCTATGGGACAGACCCTAATCAGCCCCAGCATTTT,CASSLYGTDPNQPQHF
.,TRBV11-3,TRBJ1-1,TRBD1,TGTGCCAGCAGCCCCGGGCCCTATGGGACAGGACTCTCCCAAGCTTTCTTT,CASSPGPYGTGLSQAFF
few,TRBV11-2,TRBJ1-1,TRBD1,TGTGCCAGCAGCTCTTACCCCTATCGACAGGGGGGCACTGAAGCTTTCTTT,CASSSYPYRQGGTEAFF
.,TRBV3-1/TRBV3-2,TRBJ2-2,TRBD2,TGTGCCAGCAGCCAATTACTAGCGGGGGGCCCTAACACCGGGGAGCTGTTTTTT,CASSQLLAGGPNTGELFF
.,TRBV28,TRBJ1-2,TRBD1,TGTGCCAGCAGGGGGTCCCCGGGGACAGACTATGGCTACACCTTC,CASRGSPGTDYGYTF
.,TRBV4-1,TRBJ2-7,TRBD1,TGCGCCAGCAGCCGGACAGGGGAAGCCGAGCAGTACTTC,CASSRTGEAEQYF
.,TRBV18,TRBJ1-1,.,TGTGCCAGCTCATCTAAGACGGGCTGGGCGAACACTGAAGCTTTCTTT,CASSSKTGWANTEAFF
once,TRBV7-9,TRBJ2-1,.,TGTGCCAGCAGCTTACAGGGTTACTACAATGAGCAGTTCTTC,CASSLQGYYNEQFF
.,TRBV7-9,TRBJ2-7,TRBD2,TGTGCCAGCAGCTCTGACAGGCGGGGGGCAACCAACTACGAGCAGTACTTC,CASSSDRRGATNYEQYF
few,TRBV6-4,TRBJ2-1,TRBD1,TGTGCCAGCAGTGACCACCGGGACAGGGAGTTGAATGAGCAGTTCTTC,CASSDHRDRELNEQFF
once,TRBV4-1,TRBJ1-2,TRBD1,TGCGCCAGCAGCCCGGACAGGAATAACTATGGCTACACCTTC,CASSPDRNNYGYTF
.,TRBV2,TRBJ1-1,TRBD1,TGTGCCAGCGAGGGACAGGGGGTTGTCACTGAAGCTTTCTTT,CASEGQGVVTEAFF
.,TRBV5-1,TRBJ2-3,.,TGCGCCAGCAGCTCCGGGCCCCACACAGATACGCAGTATTTT,CASSSGPHTDTQYF
.,TRBV7-2,TRBJ2-7,.,TGTGCCAGCAGCTTATCCGTAGGGGCGGACTCCTACGAGCAGTACTTC,CASSLSVGADSYEQYF
.,TRBV28,TRBJ2-5,.,TGTGCCAGCAGTTTAGCGGGAACCCAAGAGACCCAGTACTTC,CASSLAGTQETQYF
.,TRBV30,TRBJ2-4,.,TGTGCCTGGAGTGTACTGGGGGAGGAAAACATTCAGTACTTC,CAWSVLGEENIQYF
.,TRBV19,TRBJ2-2,.,TGTGCCAGTAGTATAAAGACGACCGGGGAGCTGTTTTTT,CASSIKTTGELFF
.,TRBV15,TRBJ2-3,.,TGTGCCACCAGCAGACCGGGGAAGGCAGATACGCAGTATTTT,CATSRPGKADTQYF
.,TRBV7-2,TRBJ1-5,.,TGTGCCAGCAGCTTAGCTTCGGAATTTAGCAATCAGCCCCAGCATTTT,CASSLASEFSNQPQHF
.,TRBV4-2,TRBJ2-2,.,TGTGCCAGCAGCCGAGGGGGACTCTCCGGGGAGCTGTTTTTT,CASSRGGLSGELFF
.,TRBV7-3,TRBJ2-1,TRBD1,TGTGCCAGCAGCCCCGAATGGACAGGGCCGGAGGAGCAGTTCTTC,CASSPEWTGPEEQFF
.,TRBV7-2,TRBJ1-1,.,TGTGCCAGCAGCTTATCTGTGGGGAGGGGAGGGTACACTGAAGCTTTCTTT,CASSLSVGRGGYTEAFF
once,TRBV5-6,TRBJ2-7,TRBD1,TGTGCCAGCAGCCCACAGGGGTTCTCCTACGAGCAGTACTTC,CASSPQGFSYEQYF
.,TRBV18,TRBJ1-5,.,TGTGCCAGCTCACCACCAGGGGGTGGCAATCAGCCCCAGCATTTT,CASSPPGGGNQPQHF
.,TRBV7-2,TRBJ2-7,.,TGTGCCAGCAGCCGCCGCGGTTCCTACGAGCAGTACTTC,CASSRRGSYEQYF
.,TRBV14,TRBJ2-7,.,TGTGCCAGCAGCCAAGCTTCGGACGAGCAGTACTTC,CASSQASDEQYF
.,TRBV4-1,TRBJ1-2,.,TGCGCCAGCAGCCAAGTGCCCAGCTATGGCTACACCTTC,CASSQVPSYGYTF
.,TRBV7-8,TRBJ1-2,.,TGTGCCAGCAGCTTAGGCACAGTAAACTATGGCTACACCTTC,CASSLGTVNYGYTF
.,TRBV6-1,TRBJ2-7,.,TGTGCCAGCAGTGAAGCGTATGTTACTAACCCCTACGAGCAGTACTTC,CASSEAYVTNPYEQYF
.,TRBV11-2,TRBJ1-5,TRBD1,TGTGCCAGCAGCCAGGGACAGGGATGGGGGCAGCCCCAGCATTTT,CASSQGQGWGQPQHF
.,TRBV9,TRBJ1-6,.,TGTGCCAGCACAGAAGGCCTTAGCTCCTATAATTCACCCCTCCACTTT,CASTEGLSSYNSPLHF
few,TRBV5-1,TRBJ1-5,TRBD1,TGCGCCAGCAGCCCTGGACAGGGGGCTGTGGGCAATCAGCCCCAGCATTTT,CASSPGQGAVGNQPQHF
.,TRBV6-6,TRBJ2-7,TRBD1,TGTGCCAGCAGTCGGGACAGGGAAGTAGTGACCATGCGCGAGCAGTACTTC,CASSRDREVVTMREQYF